The clone carrying this T cell receptor beta chain was counted between two and nine times. The data originate from a study of T cells in Graves' hyperthyroidism and ophthalmopathy. Investigators excluded patients with uncontrolled infection, other autoimmune disease, pregnancy or lactation. V gave up 1 base and J gave up 3 bases; unmatched junction bases: 7. The germline gives CDR1 DFQATT, CDR2 SNEGSKA (reference sequence). This CDR3 region has 15 residues. TCR beta CDR3 region amplification was performed from RNA transcripts. During a first-round RT-PCR of the TCR CDR3, the HTBI primer set was used. TCRdb re-analysed the multiplex PCR reads in MiXCR, keeping a single row per CDR3 protein. The sample lists about 640,000 distinct CDR3 sequences, around 20% occurring once.

The sample comprised blood. The gene calls are TRBV20-1 and TRBJ2-7; 9 bases align to TRBD1. This receptor was taken from a man aged 25-40 years with Graves' ophthalmopathy. The CDR3 sequence: CSARAPGTGNYEQYF. The CDR3 region has the DNA TGCAGTGCTAGAGCCCCCGGGACAGGGAACTACGAGCAGTACTTC.